The 21 T cell receptor beta chains below were found in one sample sequenced in a study of blood T cell repertoires in COVID-19. TCRdb keeps only in-frame clones here, not all; method: immunoSEQ multiplex PCR. The sample has more than 300,000 clones; under 95% are singletons. The sequencing sample was made of PBMCs or T cells enriched from blood (not recorded which). These receptors came from a woman in her 30s who had recovered from COVID-19.

The chain is built from TRBV13 and TRBJ1-2; 8 nucleotides line up with TRBD1. The CDR3 runs 15 residues. Germline V gene data show CDR1 as PRHDT and CDR2 as FYEKMQ (reference sequence). With V trimmed by 2 bases and J by 3 bases, 5 bases remained unmatched. In DNA, the CDR3 is TGTGCCAGCAGCTTACAGGGGGCTGAAGACTATGGCTACACCTTC. Its protein product is CASSLQGAEDYGYTF.

This sequence joins TRBV27 and TRBJ2-1, with D perhaps TRBD2 (5 bases). This CDR3 region has 16 residues. In germline, CDR1 is MNHEY, CDR2 SMNVEV (reference sequence). V dropped 6 bases and J dropped 2 bases, with 17 bases sitting between them. CDR3 DNA: TGTGCCAGCAGGGATCTTCCGGGGAGAGCCTACAATGAGCAGTTCTTC. Its protein product is CASRDLPGRAYNEQFF.

The rearrangement joins TRBV4-3 to TRBJ2-3, with D unclear. Between the trimmed V and J ends, which lost 2 bases and 5 bases, there was a span of 11 bases. The germline CDR1 and CDR2 sequences are LGHNA and YSLEER. The CDR3 totals 14 residues. Written as DNA, the CDR3 is TGCGCCAGCAGCCAAAATGTCAAATTAGATACGCAGTATTTT. As protein: CASSQNVKLDTQYF.

This clone was seen only a few times. The V and J genes are TRBV15 and TRBJ2-7, with D uncertain. The CDR3 has 13 residues. The germline CDR1 and CDR2 sequences are LNHNV and YYDKDF (reference sequence). V shed 0 bases and J shed 1 base, with 4 bases lying between them. CDR3 in amino acids: CATSRDRSYEQYF. CDR3 DNA: TGTGCCACCAGCAGAGACAGATCCTACGAGCAGTACTTC.

The V gene is TRBV28, the J gene TRBJ2-1, with TRBD2 identical over 9 bases. The V gene end was trimmed by 6 bases and the J gene end by 4 bases; junction bases not matched to a gene: 7. From germline, CDR1 is MDHEN and CDR2 SYDVKM. The CDR3 totals 15 residues. Here the CDR3 reads CASRDEREVYNEQFF. The CDR3 nucleotides are TGTGCCAGCAGGGACGAGCGGGAGGTGTACAATGAGCAGTTCTTC.

The chain uses TRBV20-1 and TRBJ2-2; TRBD2 is a possible D gene (5 bases). The length of the CDR3 is 14 residues. V lost 3 bases to trimming and J lost 7 bases, with 15 bases between them. CDR1 is DFQATT, CDR2 SNEGSKA, per germline (reference sequence). The CDR3 spells CSASAGSLVGELFF. CDR3 sequence (DNA): TGCAGTGCTAGTGCGGGTTCCCTCGTCGGGGAGCTGTTTTTT.

V and J are TRBV5-6 and TRBJ2-7; D remains ambiguous. Germline values: CDR1 SGHDT, CDR2 YYEEEE. The CDR3 consists of 12 residues. V was pared by 4 bases and J by 2 bases, with 7 bases between. The CDR3 reads CASSRDTYEQYF. The CDR3 DNA sequence: TGTGCCAGCAGCCGAGACACCTACGAGCAGTACTTC.

This clone was seen a handful of times. The chain employs TRBV2 and TRBJ1-2, with D maybe TRBD1 (6 bases). This CDR3 contains 12 residues. V lost 4 bases, J lost 8 bases, and 11 bases lay in between. Germline CDR1 and CDR2: SNHLY and FYNNEI. The CDR3 here is CASSAQGYGYTF. CDR3 sequence (DNA): TGTGCCAGCAGTGCACAGGGATACGGCTACACCTTC.

This clone was seen a single time. The V call is TRBV28, the J call TRBJ2-7; TRBD2 matches at 12 bases. Per the germline V gene, CDR1 is MDHEN and CDR2 is SYDVKM. Trimming at V came to 3 bases and at J to 7 bases, leaving 13 bases not matched to a gene. This CDR3 has 17 amino acids. CDR3: CASSLNGLAGWAGEQYF. The CDR3 bases are TGTGCCAGCAGTTTGAATGGACTAGCGGGATGGGCGGGGGAGCAGTACTTC.

This clone occurred a few times. The V and J genes are TRBV18 and TRBJ2-5, with TRBD2 identical over 7 bases. The CDR3 is 13 amino acids. Germline assignment: CDR1 KGHSH and CDR2 LQKENI. V was pared by 4 bases and J by 5 bases, with 4 bases of the junction left unmatched. The CDR3 spells CASSRGGSETQYF. The CDR3 nucleotides read TGTGCCAGCTCACGGGGGGGTTCGGAGACCCAGTACTTC.

V and J are TRBV30 and TRBJ1-2, with TRBD1 identical over 10 bases. V lost 6 bases, J lost 5 bases, and 12 bases stayed unmatched. This CDR3 is 15 amino acids long. Germline CDR1 reads GTSNPN; CDR2 reads SVGIG (reference sequence). CDR3 residues: CACPQSRTGGYGYTF. CDR3 nucleotides: TGTGCCTGTCCACAGTCCCGGACAGGGGGATATGGCTACACCTTC.

This clone was recorded once. J is TRBJ1-3 and V is TRBV7-2, with 7 bases fitting TRBD1. The V segment lost 5 bases and the J segment 0 bases; nucleotides outside the gene matches: 4. CDR3 length: 15 amino acids. In germline, CDR1 is SGHTA, CDR2 FQGNSA. CDR3 residues: CASSLGQSSGNTIYF. Written as DNA, the CDR3 is TGTGCCAGCAGCCTGGGACAGAGCTCTGGAAACACCATATATTTT. The whole variable domain, remainder taken from reference TRBV7-2 and TRBJ1-3, is GAGVSQSPSNKVTEKGKDVELRCDPISGHTALYWYRQSLGQGLEFLIYFQGNSAPDKSGLPSDRFSAERTGGSVSTLTIQRTQQEDSAVYLCASSLGQSSGNTIYFGEGSWLTVV.

The rearrangement uses TRBV6-5 and TRBJ2-1; TRBD2 matches at 7 bases. V was clipped by 7 bases and J by 10 bases; unmatched bases: 13. The CDR3 consists of 14 residues. CDR1 MNHEY and CDR2 SVGAGI come from the germline V gene. CDR3 sequence reads: CASIWGGALGEQFF. Here the CDR3 DNA reads TGTGCCAGCATCTGGGGGGGAGCCCTAGGGGAGCAGTTCTTC.

This chain uses TRBV28 with TRBJ1-5; D might be TRBD1 (5 bases). The V gene lost 5 bases and the J gene lost 5 bases, with 10 bases spanning the gap. The CDR3 has 13 amino acids. CDR1 MDHEN and CDR2 SYDVKM come from the germline V gene. The CDR3 nucleotides are TGTGCCAGCAGTCGGGAGGGGCATCAGCCCCAGCATTTT. This encodes CASSREGHQPQHF. The whole variable domain, filled in from reference TRBV28 and TRBJ1-5, reads DVKVTQSSRYLVKRTGEKVFLECVQDMDHENMFWYRQDPGLGLRLIYFSYDVKMKEKGDIPEGYSVSREKKERFSLILESASTNQTSMYLCASSREGHQPQHFGDGTRLSIL.

The chain joins TRBV28 to TRBJ1-1; 8 nucleotides match TRBD1. This CDR3 is 17 amino acids long. V lost 2 bases to trimming and J lost 5 bases; unmatched junction nucleotides: 13. Germline CDR1 reads MDHEN; CDR2 reads SYDVKM. Here the CDR3 reads CASSLASAGGKGTEAFF. The CDR3 region has the DNA TGTGCCAGCAGTTTAGCGTCGGCAGGGGGCAAGGGGACTGAAGCTTTCTTT. Looking up the rest from reference TRBV28 and TRBJ1-1 gives the full variable domain: DVKVTQSSRYLVKRTGEKVFLECVQDMDHENMFWYRQDPGLGLRLIYFSYDVKMKEKGDIPEGYSVSREKKERFSLILESASTNQTSMYLCASSLASAGGKGTEAFFGQGTRLTVV.

The chain employs TRBV30 and TRBJ1-6, with 10 positions matching TRBD1. The CDR3 covers 14 residues. V trimming: 1 base; J trimming: 9 bases; junction bases outside the gene matches: 3. Looked up from germline, CDR1 is GTSNPN and CDR2 is SVGIG (reference sequence). CDR3 DNA: TGTGCCTGGAGTGGCGGGACAGGGGTTTCACCCCTCCACTTT. Protein sequence: CAWSGGTGVSPLHF. The whole variable domain, filled in from reference TRBV30 and TRBJ1-6, reads SQTIHQWPATLVQPVGSPLSLECTVEGTSNPNLYWYRQAAGRGLQLLFYSVGIGQISSEVPQNLSASRPQDRQFILSSKKLLLSDSGFYLCAWSGGTGVSPLHFGNGTRLTVT.

The chain is built from TRBV7-2 and TRBJ2-5, with D possibly TRBD1 on 6 matching bases. The CDR3 covers 15 residues. Trimming cost V 3 bases and J 2 bases, with 13 bases left between them. Germline V CDR1 and CDR2: SGHTA, FQGNSA. The CDR3 DNA reads TGTGCCAGCAGCTTGGGACAAGGCGGACAAGAGACCCAGTACTTC. This sequence encodes CASSLGQGGQETQYF.

The chain joins TRBV18 to TRBJ2-3; 8 positions match TRBD1. The length of the CDR3 is 16 residues. Trimming removed 5 bases from V and 1 base from J; junction bases left unmatched: 8. Germline V gene sequence: CDR1 KGHSH, CDR2 LQKENI. The CDR3 DNA reads TGTGCCAGCTCAGCGACAGGGGCCGCCGGCACAGATACGCAGTATTTT. It is translated as CASSATGAAGTDTQYF.

J is TRBJ2-2 and V is TRBV18; D perhaps matches TRBD1 (7 bases). With 6 bases removed from V and 5 bases from J, the gap between germline ends came to 13 bases. The germline V gene has CDR1 KGHSH and CDR2 LQKENI. The CDR3 extends over 14 amino acids. CDR3 region: CASSEGARTGELFF. The CDR3 nucleotides are TGTGCCAGCTCGGAGGGGGCAAGGACCGGGGAGCTGTTTTTT.

This chain connects TRBV5-4 to TRBJ1-2, with TRBD1 matching over 8 bases. Germline values: CDR1 SGHNT, CDR2 YYREEE (reference sequence). This CDR3 comprises 15 residues. V gave up 4 bases and J gave up 2 bases; unmatched junction bases: 7. The CDR3 DNA reads TGTGCCAGCAGCCCAGACAGGGGTTCCAACTATGGCTACACCTTC. Its protein product is CASSPDRGSNYGYTF.

The J gene is TRBJ2-7, the V gene TRBV5-8; D might be TRBD2 (5 bases). CDR3 length: 13 amino acids. V was pared by 4 bases and J by 3 bases, with 11 bases between. CDR1 is SGHTS, CDR2 YDEGEE, per germline. The CDR3 region is CASSGLGHYEQYF. In nucleotides, the CDR3 is TGTGCCAGCAGCGGACTCGGGCACTACGAGCAGTACTTC.